A selection of T cell receptor beta chains follows, all from one sample in a study of low-dose radiotherapy and immunotherapy resistance in tumors. TCRdb fed the reads into MiXCR, producing one record per CDR3 protein. The sample contains under 90,000 distinct CDR3 sequences, less than 35% of which appear only once. Material: PBMCs, obtained before treatment. Every receptor here comes from a female donor with ovarian cancer. Each CDR3 is given with its conserved first and last residue. A D gene is named only where the DNA matches it firmly. Clone size is not always given. Where it is, it says once, few, many or a class for expanded clones.

CDR3aa,CDR3nt,abundance,j_gene,v_gene,d_gene
CASSQVGLAPGGSIVGSSYNEQFF,TGTGCCAGCAGCCAAGTTGGGCTAGCCCCCGGCGGTTCCATCGTAGGGAGCTCCTACAATGAGCAGTTCTTC,many,TRBJ2-1,TRBV14,NA
CASSLGGRTYNEQFF,TGTGCCAGCAGCTTGGGCGGGAGGACCTACAATGAGCAGTTCTTC,NA,TRBJ2-1,TRBV12-3/TRBV12-4,TRBD2
CSVERTSVGQGFGYTF,TGCAGCGTTGAAAGGACTTCCGTGGGACAGGGTTTTGGCTACACCTTC,few,TRBJ1-2,TRBV29-1,TRBD1
CASSYVAGWHYNEQFF,TGTGCCAGCAGTTACGTGGCGGGATGGCACTACAATGAGCAGTTCTTC,many,TRBJ2-1,TRBV6-2/TRBV6-3,NA
CASSPSGGTSSYNEQFF,TGTGCCAGCAGCCCTAGCGGGGGGACAAGCTCCTACAATGAGCAGTTCTTC,many,TRBJ2-1,TRBV5-5,TRBD2
CASTLRSLGGTQYF,TGTGCCAGCACCCTTAGAAGTCTAGGCGGGACCCAGTACTTC,many,TRBJ2-5,TRBV27,NA
CASSPGDRGIFQPQHF,TGTGCCAGCAGCCCAGGGGACAGGGGAATTTTTCAGCCCCAGCATTTT,once,TRBJ1-5,TRBV12-3/TRBV12-4,TRBD1
CASSLGLTGQETQYF,TGCGCCAGCAGCTTGGGGTTGACAGGTCAAGAGACCCAGTACTTC,many,TRBJ2-5,TRBV5-1,NA
CASSLYGGESYNEQFF,TGTGCCAGCAGCTTATACGGGGGCGAGTCCTACAATGAGCAGTTCTTC,many,TRBJ2-1,TRBV7-8,NA
CASSLTGVGEKLFF,TGCGCCAGCAGCCTGACAGGGGTGGGTGAAAAACTGTTTTTT,NA,TRBJ1-4,TRBV10-2,TRBD1
CASSPSGTGELFF,TGCGCCAGCAGCCCTAGCGGCACCGGGGAGCTGTTTTTT,NA,TRBJ2-2,TRBV5-1,TRBD2
CAIRKRGSEAFF,TGTGCCATCAGAAAAAGGGGATCTGAAGCTTTCTTT,many,TRBJ1-1,TRBV10-3,NA
CASSRRGGANTGELFFF,NA,NA,TRBJ2-2,TRBV6-2/TRBV6-3,NA
CASSQQLASTDTQYF,TGTGCCAGCAGCCAACAACTAGCGAGCACAGATACGCAGTATTTT,once,TRBJ2-3,TRBV14,TRBD2
CSARDRGGRQPQHF,TGCAGTGCTAGAGATCGGGGGGGGAGACAGCCCCAGCATTTT,many,TRBJ1-5,TRBV20-1,NA
CSAHVTMETQYF,TGCAGTGCTCATGTGACTATGGAGACCCAGTACTTC,NA,TRBJ2-5,TRBV20-1,NA
CASRIRDRGFPTDTQYF,TGCGCCAGCAGGATCCGGGACAGGGGCTTTCCCACAGATACGCAGTATTTT,NA,TRBJ2-3,TRBV5-1,TRBD1
CASSQGSPMEHTDTQYF,TGTGCCAGCAGCCAAGGTTCGCCGATGGAGCACACAGATACGCAGTATTTT,NA,TRBJ2-3,TRBV3-1,NA
CSARDLTRGLAGGGEETQYF,TGCAGTGCTAGAGACCTAACTCGGGGACTAGCGGGAGGAGGGGAAGAGACCCAGTACTTC,many,TRBJ2-5,TRBV20-1,TRBD2
CAIGSAGVDYGYTF,TGTGCCATCGGTTCGGCAGGGGTGGACTATGGCTACACCTTC,many,TRBJ1-2,TRBV10-3,NA
CASSLAGTGGRVATQYF,TGCGCCAGCAGCTTGGCGGGGACAGGGGGACGCGTTGCTACGCAGTATTTT,many,TRBJ2-3,TRBV5-1,TRBD1
CATSDEGSQYF,TGTGCCACCAGTGATGAGGGGTCCCAGTACTTC,many,TRBJ2-5,TRBV24-1,NA
CASSLLKNGGNEQFF,TGCGCCAGCAGCTTGTTAAAGAACGGGGGGAATGAGCAGTTCTTC,NA,TRBJ2-1,TRBV5-1,TRBD2
CSAPSGGADTQYF,TGCAGTGCTCCTAGCGGGGGGGCAGATACGCAGTATTTT,NA,TRBJ2-3,TRBV20-1,TRBD2
CASSPTGTGGYEQYF,TGCGCCAGCAGCCCGACCGGTACAGGGGGGTACGAGCAGTACTTC,many,TRBJ2-7,TRBV5-1,TRBD1
CASIKTGARETQYF,TGTGCCAGCATTAAAACCGGGGCAAGGGAGACCCAGTACTTC,NA,TRBJ2-5,TRBV12-3/TRBV12-4,NA
CSVGGLAGFARSYNEQFF,TGCAGCGTTGGCGGACTAGCGGGGTTCGCACGGTCCTACAATGAGCAGTTCTTC,NA,TRBJ2-1,TRBV29-1,TRBD2
CSVESRQNYEQYF,TGCAGCGTTGAATCGCGACAGAACTACGAGCAGTACTTC,NA,TRBJ2-7,TRBV29-1,NA
CASSHLSGAAELSIETQYF,TGTGCCAGCAGCCACCTTTCGGGGGCCGCCGAATTATCAATAGAGACCCAGTACTTC,NA,TRBJ2-5,TRBV6-2/TRBV6-3,NA
CASSPRQNTEAFF,TGTGCCAGCAGCCCCCGACAGAACACTGAAGCTTTCTTT,few,TRBJ1-1,TRBV7-2,NA
CASSLTTSGAYEQYF,TGTGCCAGCAGCCTAACCACTAGCGGGGCCTACGAGCAGTACTTC,few,TRBJ2-7,TRBV28,TRBD2
CATSGFDRGRSEQYF,TGTGCCACCAGTGGGTTCGACAGGGGGCGTTCGGAGCAGTACTTC,many,TRBJ2-7,TRBV24-1,TRBD1
CSARRTGVAGGLTHRNEQFF,TGCAGTGCTAGACGAACCGGAGTAGCGGGGGGACTTACCCATCGCAATGAGCAGTTCTTC,many,TRBJ2-1,TRBV20-1,TRBD2
CAISTRGGADTQYF,TGTGCCATCTCAACACGGGGGGGGGCAGATACGCAGTATTTT,many,TRBJ2-3,TRBV6-5,TRBD2
CASSFRLAGDSVEQFF,TGTGCCAGCAGTTTCAGACTAGCGGGAGATTCGGTGGAGCAGTTCTTC,NA,TRBJ2-1,TRBV28,TRBD2
CASRLELGQTRNQPQHF,TGTGCCAGTAGGCTTGAATTGGGACAGACCCGCAATCAGCCCCAGCATTTT,NA,TRBJ1-5,TRBV19,TRBD1
CASSITASGAPQETQYF,TGTGCCAGTAGTATAACGGCGAGCGGGGCCCCCCAAGAGACCCAGTACTTC,many,TRBJ2-5,TRBV19,TRBD2
CASNLATSYNEQFF,TGTGCCAGTAATCTAGCTACGTCTTACAATGAGCAGTTCTTC,few,TRBJ2-1,TRBV28,NA
CASRHGDGGGQPQHF,TGTGCCAGCAGACATGGGGACGGTGGGGGTCAGCCCCAGCATTTT,NA,TRBJ1-5,TRBV6-2/TRBV6-3,NA
CASSLWSAGKDTQYF,TGTGCCAGCAGTTTATGGTCAGCGGGGAAAGATACGCAGTATTTT,many,TRBJ2-3,TRBV28,TRBD2
CASSQTGTGVYNEQFF,TGCGCCAGCAGCCAAACCGGGACAGGGGTCTACAATGAGCAGTTCTTC,many,TRBJ2-1,TRBV5-1,TRBD1
CAWSSASGYDEKLFF,TGTGCCTGGAGCTCAGCCTCAGGGTACGATGAAAAACTGTTTTTT,few,TRBJ1-4,TRBV30,NA